The 8 T cell receptor beta chains listed next were all sequenced from one sample in a study. TCRdb analysed the 5' RACE reads with MiXCR anew, one entry per CDR3 protein. The table records over 50,000 distinct CDR3 sequences, over 20% of them present only once. The material sequenced was tumor-infiltrating naive CD4+ T cells sorted from the breast tumor. Subset reported: naive CD4+ T cells, CD4+CD45RA+CD25-. These receptors were obtained from a female donor with breast cancer.

This chain connects TRBV3-1 to TRBJ1-5; D unresolved. This CDR3 region has 13 residues. CDR1 is LGHDT and CDR2 is YNNKEL in the germline V gene (reference sequence). Trimming shortened V by 0 bases and J by 4 bases, and 4 bases separated the two germline ends. CDR3 amino acids: CASSQDRNQPQHF. CDR3 coding DNA: TGTGCCAGCAGCCAAGATCGGAATCAGCCCCAGCATTTT. Drawing the rest from reference TRBV3-1 and TRBJ1-5, the complete variable domain is DTAVSQTPKYLVTQMGNDKSIKCEQNLGHDTMYWYKQDSKKFLKIMFSYNNKELIINETVPNRFSPKSPDKAHLNLHINSLELGDSAVYFCASSQDRNQPQHFGDGTRLSIL.

This clonotype occurred a few times. The genes are TRBV7-8 and TRBJ1-1, with no clear D. CDR1 SGHVS and CDR2 FQNEAQ come from the germline V gene. The V end was cut by 3 bases, the J end by 8 bases, with 13 bases between. CDR3 length: 13 amino acids. CDR3 DNA: TGTGCCAGCAGCTTTCTTTTAGATTCAGAAGCTTTCTTT. It specifies CASSFLLDSEAFF.

This clonotype was seen only a few times. The gene calls are TRBV28 and TRBJ1-1; no firm D call. The V end was cut by 6 bases, the J end by 5 bases, with 16 bases between. The CDR3 totals 14 residues. Looked up from germline, CDR1 is MDHEN and CDR2 is SYDVKM. This CDR3 is CASRPPPGRTEAFF. The CDR3 coding sequence is TGTGCCAGCAGGCCACCTCCCGGCCGGACTGAAGCTTTCTTT.

This chain joins TRBV5-5 and TRBJ2-7; TRBD2 matches at 10 bases. Germline V gene lookup returns CDR1 SGHKS and CDR2 YYEKEE (reference sequence). The CDR3 spans 14 residues. V gave up 5 bases and J gave up 3 bases; unmatched junction bases: 5. The CDR3 spells CASSSSGGGYEQYF. CDR3 DNA sequence: TGTGCCAGCAGTTCGAGCGGGGGGGGCTACGAGCAGTACTTC.

This clonotype turned up a few times. This sequence joins TRBV3-1 and TRBJ2-7; possibly TRBD1 or TRBD2 for D (5 bases each). Germline loops: CDR1 LGHDT, CDR2 YNNKEL (reference sequence). The ends were cut back, 1 base at V and 7 bases at J, with 5 bases in the middle. The CDR3 is made up of 11 amino acids. In DNA, the CDR3 is TGTGCCAGCAGCCAAGGGGGGGAGCAGTACTTC. Translated: CASSQGGEQYF.

This clonotype was seen a handful of times. V is TRBV18 and J is TRBJ2-7, with 11 bases that match TRBD2. CDR3 length equals 15 residues. With 3 bases clipped from V and 5 bases from J, the junction kept 6 bases outside the gene matches. Germline CDR1 reads KGHSH; CDR2 reads LQKENI. The CDR3 sequence is CASSPYTSGSDEQYF. The CDR3 DNA reads TGTGCCAGCTCACCTTACACTAGCGGGAGTGACGAGCAGTACTTC. Full variable domain (remainder filled in from reference TRBV18 and TRBJ2-7): NAGVMQNPRHLVRRRGQEARLRCSPMKGHSHVYWYRQLPEEGLKFMVYLQKENIIDESGMPKERFSAEFPKEGPSILRIQQVVRGDSAAYFCASSPYTSGSDEQYFGPGTRLTVT.

The chain is built from TRBV28 and TRBJ1-5; D gene ambiguous. The CDR3 loop spans 14 amino acids. Germline-derived CDR1 and CDR2 are MDHEN and SYDVKM. Between the trimmed V and J ends, which lost 5 bases and 4 bases, there was a span of 12 bases. The CDR3 is CASSLQPLNQPQHF. The CDR3 bases are TGTGCCAGCAGTCTCCAACCGTTGAATCAGCCCCAGCATTTT.

This chain links TRBV5-1 with TRBJ2-7; perhaps D is TRBD1 or TRBD2 (5 bases each). Trimming took 4 bases from V and 3 from J, leaving 14 bases between them. CDR1 is SGHRS, CDR2 YFSETQ, per germline. The CDR3 runs 14 residues. For the CDR3, the DNA is TGCGCCAGCAGCCCCCCGGGACCAGTCTACGAGCAGTACTTC. Translating gives CASSPPGPVYEQYF.